This TCR beta chain was identified in a study of blood T cell repertoires in COVID-19. This clone appeared a single time. TCRdb keeps only in-frame clones here, not all; method: immunoSEQ multiplex PCR. The sample shows a few hundred thousand clones, around 84% of them seen only once. The germline V gene encodes CDR1 MNHNY and CDR2 SVGAGI (reference sequence). This CDR3 is built from 15 residues. Trimming took 7 bases from V and 4 from J; bases not matched to a gene: 10. The V and J genes are TRBV6-6 and TRBJ1-3; 7 bases are shared with TRBD1. Sequencing was done on a sample of peripheral blood. This receptor was taken from a man aged 25-45 years with active or convalescent COVID-19. The CDR3 nucleotides are TGTGCCAGCACCGCCCGACAGGGTTCGGGAAACACCATATATTTT. Amino acid sequence: CASTARQGSGNTIYF.